The T cell receptor beta chain described here comes from a study of cytomegalovirus exposure and HLA in healthy donors. A note on this clone: The antigen remains undetermined.

The study's findings and limits: Both high specificity and high sensitivity reportedly marked the classifier's diagnosis of cytomegalovirus status. The authors enumerated under 200 TCR beta chains as linked to cytomegalovirus. In the 120 validation repertoires, approximately 94% of cluster scores exceeded 0, per a later analysis. The authors confirmed in vitro that a few CMV-associated chains were specific for CMV antigens.

The CDR3 sequence is 15 residues long. CDR1 is SGHTA and CDR2 is FQGNSA in the germline V gene. The J segment lost 9 bases and the V segment lost 1 base, leaving 8 bases of the junction unmatched. TCRdb keeps only in-frame clones here, not all; method: immunoSEQ multiplex PCR. The profile shows tens of thousands of clones, 70% to 90% of them singletons. Sequencing input: PBMCs. The receptor comes from a man aged 25 to 45 in good health and CMV-seronegative. The V call is TRBV7-2, the J call TRBJ2-1, with TRBD2 matching over 8 bases. CDR3 sequence: CASSLVGGVGTEQFF. CDR3 bases: TGTGCCAGCAGCTTAGTCGGGGGGGTAGGGACTGAGCAGTTCTTC.